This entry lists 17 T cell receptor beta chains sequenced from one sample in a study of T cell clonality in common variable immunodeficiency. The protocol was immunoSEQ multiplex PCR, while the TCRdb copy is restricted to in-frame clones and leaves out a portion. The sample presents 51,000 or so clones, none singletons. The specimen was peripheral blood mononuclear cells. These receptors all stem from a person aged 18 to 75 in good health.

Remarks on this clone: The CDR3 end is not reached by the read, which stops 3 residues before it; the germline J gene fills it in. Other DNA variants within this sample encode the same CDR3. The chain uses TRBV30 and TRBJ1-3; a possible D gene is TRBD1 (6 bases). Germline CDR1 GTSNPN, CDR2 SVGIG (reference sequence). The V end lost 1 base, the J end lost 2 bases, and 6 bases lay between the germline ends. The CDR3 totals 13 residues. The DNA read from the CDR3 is TGTGCCTGGAGTGCAGGGGCTGGAAACACC. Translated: CAWSAGAGNT. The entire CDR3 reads CAWSAGAGNTIYF.

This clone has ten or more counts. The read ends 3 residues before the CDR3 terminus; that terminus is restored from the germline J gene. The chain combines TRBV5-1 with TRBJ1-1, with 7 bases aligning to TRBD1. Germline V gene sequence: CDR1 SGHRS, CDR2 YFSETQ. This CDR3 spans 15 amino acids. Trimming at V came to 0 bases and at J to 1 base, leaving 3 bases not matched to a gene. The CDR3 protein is CASSLGDRSNTEAFF. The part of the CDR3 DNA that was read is TGCGCCAGCAGCTTGGGGGACAGATCGAACACTGAA.

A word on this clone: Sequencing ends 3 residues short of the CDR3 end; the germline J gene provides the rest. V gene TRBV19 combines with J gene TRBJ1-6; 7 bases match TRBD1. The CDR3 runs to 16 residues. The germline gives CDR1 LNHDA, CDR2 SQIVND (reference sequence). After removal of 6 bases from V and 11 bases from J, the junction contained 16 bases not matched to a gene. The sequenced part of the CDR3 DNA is TGTGCCAGTAGCCGCCTCTGGACAGGCCACCGTACACCC. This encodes CASSRLWTGHRTP. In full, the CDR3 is CASSRLWTGHRTPLHF. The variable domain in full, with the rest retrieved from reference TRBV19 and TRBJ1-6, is DGGITQSPKYLFRKEGQNVTLSCEQNLNHDAMYWYRQDPGQGLRLIYYSQIVNDFQKGDIAEGYSVSREKKESFPLTVTSAQKNPTAFYLCASSRLWTGHRTPLHFGNGTRLTVT.

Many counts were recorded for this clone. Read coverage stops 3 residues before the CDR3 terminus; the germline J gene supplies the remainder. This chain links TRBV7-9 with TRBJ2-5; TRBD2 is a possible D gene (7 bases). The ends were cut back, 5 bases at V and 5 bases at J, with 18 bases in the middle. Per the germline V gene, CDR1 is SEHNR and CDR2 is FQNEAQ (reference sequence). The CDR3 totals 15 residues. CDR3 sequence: CASSPGQSGGETQYF. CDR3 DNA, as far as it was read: TGTGCCAGCAGCCCTGGACAGTCGGGAGGCGAGACC.

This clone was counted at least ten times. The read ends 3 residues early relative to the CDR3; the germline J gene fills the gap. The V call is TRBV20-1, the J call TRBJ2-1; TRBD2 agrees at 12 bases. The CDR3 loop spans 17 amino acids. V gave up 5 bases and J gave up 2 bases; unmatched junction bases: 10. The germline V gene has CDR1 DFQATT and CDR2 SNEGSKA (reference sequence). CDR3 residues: CSADPPSGRATYNEQFF. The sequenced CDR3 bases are TGCAGTGCTGACCCGCCTAGCGGGAGGGCGACCTACAATGAG.

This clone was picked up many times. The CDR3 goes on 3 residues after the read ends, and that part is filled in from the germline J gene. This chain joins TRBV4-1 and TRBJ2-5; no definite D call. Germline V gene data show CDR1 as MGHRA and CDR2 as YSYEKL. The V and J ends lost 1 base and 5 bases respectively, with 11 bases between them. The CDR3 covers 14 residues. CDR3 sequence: CASSQGYDGETQYF. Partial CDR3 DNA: TGCGCCAGCAGCCAAGGGTACGACGGGGAGACC.

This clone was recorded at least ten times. The CDR3: CASSPGTSIYNEQFF. The DNA read from the CDR3 is TGTGCCAGCAGCCCAGGGACTAGCATTTACAATGAG. The chain has TRBV7-3 and TRBJ2-1; 9 bases match TRBD2. The read terminates 3 residues ahead of where the CDR3 ends, so the germline J gene completes it. The germline V gene encodes CDR1 SGHTA and CDR2 FQGTGA. The CDR3 is 15 residues long. Trimming at V came to 5 bases and at J to 4 bases, leaving 6 bases not matched to a gene. The complete variable domain, with remaining parts taken from reference TRBV7-3 and TRBJ2-1, reads GAGVSQTPSNKVTEKGKYVELRCDPISGHTALYWYRQSLGQGPEFLIYFQGTGAADDSGLPNDRFFAVRPEGSVSTLKIQRTERGDSAVYLCASSPGTSIYNEQFFGPGTRLTVL.

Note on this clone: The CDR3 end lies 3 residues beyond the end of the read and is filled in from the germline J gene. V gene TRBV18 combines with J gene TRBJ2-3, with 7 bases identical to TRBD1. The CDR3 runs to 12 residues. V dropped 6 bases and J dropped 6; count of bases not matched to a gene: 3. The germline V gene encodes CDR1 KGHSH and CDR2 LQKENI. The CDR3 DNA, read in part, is TGTGCCAGCTCGGAACAGGGGGATACG. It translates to CASSEQGDT. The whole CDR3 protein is CASSEQGDTQYF.

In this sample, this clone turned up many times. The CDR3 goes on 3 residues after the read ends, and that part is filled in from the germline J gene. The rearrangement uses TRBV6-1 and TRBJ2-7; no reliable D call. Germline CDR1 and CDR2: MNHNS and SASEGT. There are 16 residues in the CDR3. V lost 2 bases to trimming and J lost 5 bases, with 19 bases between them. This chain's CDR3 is CASSENGGRLFHEQYF. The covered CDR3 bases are TGTGCCAGCAGTGAAAACGGTGGCAGACTCTTCCACGAG.

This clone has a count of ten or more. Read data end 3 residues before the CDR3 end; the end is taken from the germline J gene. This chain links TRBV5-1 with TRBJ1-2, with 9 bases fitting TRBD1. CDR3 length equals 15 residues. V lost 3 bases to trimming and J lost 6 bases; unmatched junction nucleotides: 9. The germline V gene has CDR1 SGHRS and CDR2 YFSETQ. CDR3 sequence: CASSSHLTGGNGYTF. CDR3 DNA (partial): TGCGCCAGCAGCTCGCATTTGACAGGGGGAAATGGC.

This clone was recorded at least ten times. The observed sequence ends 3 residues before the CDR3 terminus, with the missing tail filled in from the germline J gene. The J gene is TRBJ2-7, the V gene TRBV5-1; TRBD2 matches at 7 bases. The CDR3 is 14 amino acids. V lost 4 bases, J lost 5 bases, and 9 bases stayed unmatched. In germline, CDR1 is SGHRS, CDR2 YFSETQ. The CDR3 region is CASSPGGGRDEQYF. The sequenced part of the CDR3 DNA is TGCGCCAGCAGCCCGGGCGGGGGACGCGACGAG.

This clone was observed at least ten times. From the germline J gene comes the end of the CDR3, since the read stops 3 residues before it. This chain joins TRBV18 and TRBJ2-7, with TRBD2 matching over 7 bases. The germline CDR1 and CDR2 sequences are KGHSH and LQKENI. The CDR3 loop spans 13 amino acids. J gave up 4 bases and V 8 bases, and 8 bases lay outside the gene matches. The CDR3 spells CASALAAEYEQYF. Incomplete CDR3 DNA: TGTGCCAGCGCGCTAGCGGCTGAGTACGAG.

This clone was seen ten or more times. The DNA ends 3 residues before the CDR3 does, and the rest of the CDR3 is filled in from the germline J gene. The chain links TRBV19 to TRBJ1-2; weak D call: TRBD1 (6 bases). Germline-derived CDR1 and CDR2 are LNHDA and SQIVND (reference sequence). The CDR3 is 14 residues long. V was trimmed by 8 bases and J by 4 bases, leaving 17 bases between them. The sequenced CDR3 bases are TGTGCCAGTCGCCGGGGGGGCGAAATCTATGGC. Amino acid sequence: CASRRGGEIYG. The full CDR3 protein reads CASRRGGEIYGYTF.

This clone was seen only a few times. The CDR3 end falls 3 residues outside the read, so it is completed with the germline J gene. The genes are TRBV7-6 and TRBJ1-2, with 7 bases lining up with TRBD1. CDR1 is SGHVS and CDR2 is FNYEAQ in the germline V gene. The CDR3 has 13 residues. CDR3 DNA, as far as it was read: TGTGCCAGCAGCGTAGGGGGCGCGCGGGGC. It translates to CASSVGGARG. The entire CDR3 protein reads CASSVGGARGYTF. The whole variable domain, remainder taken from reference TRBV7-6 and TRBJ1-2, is GAGVSQSPRYKVTKRGQDVALRCDPISGHVSLYWYRQALGQGPEFLTYFNYEAQQDKSGLPNDRFSAERPEGSISTLTIQRTEQRDSAMYRCASSVGGARGYTFGSGTRLTVV.

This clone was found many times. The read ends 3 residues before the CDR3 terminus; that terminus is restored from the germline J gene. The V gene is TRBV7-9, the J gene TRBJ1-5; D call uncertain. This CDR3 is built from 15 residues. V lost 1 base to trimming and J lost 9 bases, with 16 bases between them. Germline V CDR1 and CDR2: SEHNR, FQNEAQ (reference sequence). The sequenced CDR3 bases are TGTGCCAGCAGCTTAGGGTTCGGGCCCGCGGGGCCC. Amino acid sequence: CASSLGFGPAGP. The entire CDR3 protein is CASSLGFGPAGPQHF.

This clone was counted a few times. CDR3 residues: CASSGYGQGEYEQFF. The sequenced part of the CDR3 DNA is TGTGCCAGCAGCGGATATGGACAGGGCGAATATGAG. The chain is built from TRBV11-1 and TRBJ2-1; 8 nucleotides match TRBD1. The CDR3 goes on 3 residues after the read ends, and that part is filled in from the germline J gene. This CDR3 is built from 15 residues. From germline, CDR1 is SGHAT and CDR2 FQDESV (reference sequence). The V segment lost 5 bases and the J segment 8 bases; nucleotides outside the gene matches: 11.

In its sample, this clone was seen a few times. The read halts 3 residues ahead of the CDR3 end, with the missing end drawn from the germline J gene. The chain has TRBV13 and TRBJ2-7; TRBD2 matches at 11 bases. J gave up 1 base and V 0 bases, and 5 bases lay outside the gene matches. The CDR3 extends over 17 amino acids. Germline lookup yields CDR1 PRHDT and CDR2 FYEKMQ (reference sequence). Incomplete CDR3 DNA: TGTGCCAGCAGCTTAGGGGGACTAGCGGATCAATCCTACGAG. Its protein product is CASSLGGLADQSYE. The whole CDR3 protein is CASSLGGLADQSYEQYF.